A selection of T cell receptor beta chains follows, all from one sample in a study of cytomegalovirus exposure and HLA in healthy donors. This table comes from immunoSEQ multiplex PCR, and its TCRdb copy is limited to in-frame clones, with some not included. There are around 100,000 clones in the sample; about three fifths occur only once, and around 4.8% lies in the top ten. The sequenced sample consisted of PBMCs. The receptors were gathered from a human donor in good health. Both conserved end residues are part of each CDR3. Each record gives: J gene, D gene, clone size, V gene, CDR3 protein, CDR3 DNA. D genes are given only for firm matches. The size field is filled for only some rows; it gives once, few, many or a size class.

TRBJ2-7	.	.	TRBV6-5	CASSRTLESYEQYF	TGTGCCAGCAGCCGTACTCTCGAGTCGTACGAGCAGTACTTC
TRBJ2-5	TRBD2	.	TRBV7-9	CASSLPLAGGWETQYF	TGTGCCAGCAGCTTACCGCTAGCGGGAGGATGGGAGACCCAGTACTTC
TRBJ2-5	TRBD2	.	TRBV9	CASSVGLAGHETQYF	TGTGCCAGCAGCGTAGGACTAGCCGGGCACGAGACCCAGTACTTC
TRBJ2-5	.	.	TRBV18	CASSHHHLETQYF	TGTGCCAGCTCCCATCACCACTTGGAGACCCAGTACTTC
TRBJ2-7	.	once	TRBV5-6	CASSLFALVYEQYF	TGTGCCAGCAGCTTGTTTGCACTGGTCTACGAGCAGTACTTC
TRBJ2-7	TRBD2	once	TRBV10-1	CASSDEVGTSDLPQSYEQYF	TGCGCCAGCAGTGACGAGGTTGGAACTAGCGATCTACCCCAATCCTACGAGCAGTACTTC
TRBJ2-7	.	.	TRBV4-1	CASSHDFADEQYF	TGCGCCAGCAGCCATGACTTCGCCGACGAGCAGTACTTC
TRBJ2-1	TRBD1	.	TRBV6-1	CASELGTGAFDEQFF	TGTGCCAGCGAGCTCGGGACAGGGGCGTTCGATGAGCAGTTCTTC
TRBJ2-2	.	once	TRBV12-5	CASGQPGWRGTGELFF	TGTGCTAGTGGACAACCGGGGTGGCGGGGCACCGGGGAGCTGTTTTTT
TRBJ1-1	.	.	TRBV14	CASSLQGFTEAFF	TGTGCCAGTAGCCTGCAGGGGTTCACTGAAGCTTTCTTT
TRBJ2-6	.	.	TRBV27	CASRRTEHSGANVLTF	TGTGCCAGCAGACGGACTGAACACTCTGGGGCCAACGTCCTGACTTTC
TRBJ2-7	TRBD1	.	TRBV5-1	CASSFQQGIEQYF	TGCGCCAGCAGCTTCCAACAGGGGATCGAGCAGTACTTC
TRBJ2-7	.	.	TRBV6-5	CASSRQDGRRDEQYF	TGTGCCAGCAGTCGACAGGACGGGCGAAGGGACGAGCAGTACTTC
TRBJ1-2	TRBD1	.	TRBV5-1	CASSSRQGPNYGYTF	TGCGCCAGCAGCTCCCGACAGGGCCCTAACTATGGCTACACCTTC
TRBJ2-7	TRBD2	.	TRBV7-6	CASSLGRGGGSYEQYF	TGTGCCAGCAGCCTGGGACGGGGCGGGGGCTCCTACGAGCAGTACTTC
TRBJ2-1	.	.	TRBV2	CASGLKNNEQFF	TGTGCCAGCGGCTTAAAAAACAATGAGCAGTTCTTC
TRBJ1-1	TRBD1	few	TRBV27	CASSLRTGGKNTEAFF	TGTGCCAGCAGTCTGAGGACAGGGGGGAAGAACACTGAAGCTTTCTTT
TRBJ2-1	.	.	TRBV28	CASSPAGRSNEQFF	TGTGCCAGCAGTCCAGCGGGTCGCTCCAATGAGCAGTTCTTC
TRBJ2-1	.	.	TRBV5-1	CASSLDLTRQNEQFF	TGCGCCAGCAGCTTGGATCTGACTCGACAGAATGAGCAGTTCTTC
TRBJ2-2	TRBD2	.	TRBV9	CASSVGGRNTGELFF	TGTGCCAGCAGCGTAGGCGGGAGAAACACCGGGGAGCTGTTTTTT
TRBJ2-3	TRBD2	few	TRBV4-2	CASSQDFRLAGFSLSTDTQYF	TGTGCCAGCAGCCAAGATTTCCGACTAGCGGGATTCTCCCTTAGCACAGATACGCAGTATTTT
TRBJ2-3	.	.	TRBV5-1	CASIDNPSTDTQYF	TGCGCCAGCATCGACAATCCGAGCACAGATACGCAGTATTTT